Shown below are 16 T cell receptor beta chains from a single sample sequenced in a study of sequential checkpoint blockade in melanoma. Treatment defined: randomized to nivolumab then ipilimumab (arm A) or the reverse (arm B). TCRdb's copy holds only in-frame clones and misses some; the assay was immunoSEQ multiplex PCR. Here the sample spans fewer than 7,000 clones, 26% being singletons. The material sequenced was tumor tissue (inferred from file names), taken from a patient given nivolumab and ipilimumab in sequence. The receptors were gathered from a human donor with melanoma.

The rearrangement uses TRBV19 and TRBJ2-4, with 7 bases that match TRBD1. This CDR3 comprises 20 residues. J gave up 0 bases and V 5 bases, and 19 bases lay outside the gene matches. CDR1 and CDR2 from the germline V gene are LNHDA and SQIVND (reference sequence). This CDR3 is CASSQPLKGANVPAKNIQYF. CDR3 in DNA: TGTGCCAGTAGTCAGCCCCTTAAGGGGGCCAACGTCCCAGCCAAAAACATTCAGTACTTC.

This chain links TRBV18 with TRBJ2-3; no clear D. The CDR3 is 12 amino acids. Trimming pared 3 bases from V and 0 bases from J, leaving 1 base between. Germline CDR1 and CDR2: KGHSH and LQKENI. The CDR3 bases are TGTGCCAGCTCACCTAGCACAGATACGCAGTATTTT. Translating it yields CASSPSTDTQYF.

CDR3 nucleotides: TGTGCCAGCTCACCACCAGAGAGCTCTGGAAACACCATATATTTT. The encoded protein is CASSPPESSGNTIYF. The chain couples TRBV18 to TRBJ1-3; D ambiguous. The CDR3 loop spans 15 amino acids. Trimming took 0 bases from V and 0 from J, leaving 6 bases between them. Germline loops: CDR1 KGHSH, CDR2 LQKENI.

This CDR3 is CASSPSGGRGYNEQFF. CDR3 nucleotides: TGTGCCAGCAGCCCGAGTGGGGGACGAGGATACAATGAGCAGTTCTTC. The chain joins TRBV9 to TRBJ2-1; the D call may be TRBD1 or TRBD2 (5 bases each). V lost 4 bases and J lost 4, with 18 bases in between. Germline V gene lookup returns CDR1 SGDLS and CDR2 YYNGEE. The CDR3 extends over 16 amino acids.

The rearrangement uses TRBV12-5 and TRBJ1-1; tentatively, D is TRBD1 (6 bases). Looked up from germline, CDR1 is LGHNT and CDR2 is FRNRAP. This CDR3 contains 14 residues. Deletions cut 3 bases from V and 2 bases from J, with 10 bases between. The CDR3: CASGLGGRNTEAFF. For the CDR3, the DNA is TGTGCTAGTGGTTTAGGGGGACGTAACACTGAAGCTTTCTTT.

The CDR3 region has the DNA TGTGCCAGCTCGCCGGTAGCGGGAGAGAGCTCCTACAATGAGCAGTTCTTC. This codes for CASSPVAGESSYNEQFF. This rearrangement joins TRBV18 to TRBJ2-1, with 9 bases fitting TRBD2. The CDR3 consists of 17 residues. With 6 bases clipped from V and 0 bases from J, the junction kept 9 bases outside the gene matches. In germline, CDR1 is KGHSH, CDR2 LQKENI.

The V gene is TRBV6-8, the J gene TRBJ2-7; D gene uncertain. Germline CDR1 is MNHGY and CDR2 is SAAAGT. The CDR3 length is 15 residues. Trimming stripped 0 bases from V and 2 bases from J, with 11 bases between. CDR3 sequence reads: CASSYSTRTAYEQYF. DNA of the CDR3: TGTGCCAGCAGTTACTCGACGCGGACGGCCTACGAGCAGTACTTC.

This clone was recorded many times. The J gene is TRBJ1-2, the V gene TRBV11-3; maybe TRBD1 (5 bases). This CDR3 contains 15 residues. V lost 2 bases to trimming and J lost 5 bases, with 15 bases between them. Per germline, CDR1 SGHNT and CDR2 YENEEA. The DNA of the CDR3 is TGTGCCAGCAGCTTATCCCTAGGGGTCGGGTATGGCTACACCTTC. It yields the protein CASSLSLGVGYGYTF.

This clone was picked up a small number of times. CDR3 amino acids: CASSVGTSGLDEQYF. In nucleotides, the CDR3 is TGTGCCAGCAGTGTCGGGACTAGCGGGCTGGACGAGCAGTACTTC. The rearrangement uses TRBV6-8 and TRBJ2-7, with 12 bases that match TRBD2. The CDR3 is 15 amino acids. Germline lookup yields CDR1 MNHGY and CDR2 SAAAGT. J gave up 5 bases and V 5 bases, and 7 bases lay outside the gene matches.

This clone was seen only a few times. The chain is built from TRBV11-3 and TRBJ2-3; perhaps TRBD2 as D (5 bases). This CDR3 comprises 16 residues. V was shortened by 4 bases and J by 3 bases, with 17 bases between the two germline ends. Germline loops: CDR1 SGHNT, CDR2 YENEEA. CDR3 region: CASSSPVASGTDTQYF. The CDR3 DNA sequence: TGTGCCAGCAGCTCCCCGGTGGCTTCGGGGACAGATACGCAGTATTTT.

This clone was seen more than once but under ten times. This chain uses TRBV6-8 with TRBJ2-7, with D possibly being TRBD2 (5 bases). V dropped 4 bases and J dropped 3 bases, with 19 bases sitting between them. CDR1 MNHGY and CDR2 SAAAGT come from the germline V gene. The CDR3 has 16 residues. Here the CDR3 reads CASSSDRPGRGYEQYF. In DNA form, the CDR3 reads TGTGCCAGCAGTTCCGACCGTCCCGGTCGGGGCTACGAGCAGTACTTC.

The rearrangement links TRBV16 to TRBJ2-6, with TRBD1 matching over 7 bases. V was pared by 4 bases and J by 0 bases, with 6 bases of the junction left unmatched. The CDR3 extends over 17 amino acids. Germline loops: CDR1 KGHSY, CDR2 FQNENV. Here the CDR3 DNA reads TGTGCCAGCAGCCGGGCAGGGGGAAACTCTGGGGCCAACGTCCTGACTTTC. This gives the protein CASSRAGGNSGANVLTF. The whole variable domain, remainder taken from reference TRBV16 and TRBJ2-6, is GEEVAQTPKHLVRGEGQKAKLYCAPIKGHSYVFWYQQVLKNEFKFLISFQNENVFDETGMPKERFSAKCLPNSPCSLEIQATKLEDSAVYFCASSRAGGNSGANVLTFGAGSRLTVL.

This clone was found a few times. The chain recombines TRBV4-1 with TRBJ2-1; D not resolved. CDR3 length: 13 residues. The V end was cut by 4 bases, the J end by 6 bases, with 10 bases between. Germline CDR1 reads MGHRA; CDR2 reads YSYEKL. CDR3 sequence (DNA): TGCGCCAGCAGCCCCTCGCCCTTCAATGAGCAGTTCTTC. It is translated as CASSPSPFNEQFF.

By share, this clone ranks as medium-sized. This chain links TRBV5-3 with TRBJ1-1, with 7 bases aligning to TRBD1. TRBV5-3 is placed among ORFs of uncertain function. The V gene end was trimmed by 0 bases and the J gene end by 3 bases; junction bases not matched to a gene: 8. The CDR3 is 16 residues long. The CDR3 protein is CARSLAKTGWHTEAFF. DNA of the CDR3: TGTGCCAGAAGCTTGGCTAAGACAGGGTGGCACACTGAAGCTTTCTTT.

The CDR3 sequence: CASSEAWDTNMYF. For the CDR3, the DNA is TGTGCCAGCAGTGAAGCGTGGGACACGAATATGTACTTC. The V call is TRBV6-1, the J call TRBJ2-7, with D possibly matching TRBD1 (6 bases). Germline V gene lookup returns CDR1 MNHNS and CDR2 SASEGT. The CDR3 totals 13 residues. V shed 0 bases and J shed 12 bases, with 15 bases lying between them.

This clone was seen ten or more times. The chain is built from TRBV6-8 and TRBJ1-2; 9 bases match TRBD1. The CDR3 has 14 residues. Per the germline V gene, CDR1 is MNHGY and CDR2 is SAAAGT. The J segment lost 2 bases and the V segment lost 2 bases, leaving 0 bases of the junction unmatched. The CDR3 loop reads CASSYGQGNYGYTF. CDR3 DNA: TGTGCCAGCAGTTACGGACAGGGGAACTATGGCTACACCTTC.